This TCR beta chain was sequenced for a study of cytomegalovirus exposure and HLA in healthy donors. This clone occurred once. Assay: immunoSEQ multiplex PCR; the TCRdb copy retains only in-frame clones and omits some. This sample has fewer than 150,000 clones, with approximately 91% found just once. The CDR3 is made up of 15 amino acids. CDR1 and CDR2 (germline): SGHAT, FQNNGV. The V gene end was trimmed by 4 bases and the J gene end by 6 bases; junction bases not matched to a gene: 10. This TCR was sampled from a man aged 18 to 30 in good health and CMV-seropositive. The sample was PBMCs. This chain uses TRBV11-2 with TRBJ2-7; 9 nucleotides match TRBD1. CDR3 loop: CASSSTDRGNGEQYF. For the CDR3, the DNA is TGTGCCAGCAGCTCTACAGACAGGGGGAACGGCGAGCAGTACTTC.